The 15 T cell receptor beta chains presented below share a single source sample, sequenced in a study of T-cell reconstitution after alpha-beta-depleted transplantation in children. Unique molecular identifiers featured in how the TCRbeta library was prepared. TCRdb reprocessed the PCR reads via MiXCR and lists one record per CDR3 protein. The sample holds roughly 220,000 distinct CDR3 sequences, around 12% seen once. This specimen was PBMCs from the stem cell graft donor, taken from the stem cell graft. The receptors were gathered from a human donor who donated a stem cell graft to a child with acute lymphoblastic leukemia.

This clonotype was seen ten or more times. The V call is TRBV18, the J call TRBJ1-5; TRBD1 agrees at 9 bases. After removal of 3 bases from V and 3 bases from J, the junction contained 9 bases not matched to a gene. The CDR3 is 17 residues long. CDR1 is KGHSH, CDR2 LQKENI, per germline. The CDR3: CASSPADRGRLNQPQHF. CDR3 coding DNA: TGTGCCAGCTCACCTGCGGACAGGGGACGACTCAATCAGCCCCAGCATTTT. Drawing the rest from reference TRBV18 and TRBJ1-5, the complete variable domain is NAGVMQNPRHLVRRRGQEARLRCSPMKGHSHVYWYRQLPEEGLKFMVYLQKENIIDESGMPKERFSAEFPKEGPSILRIQQVVRGDSAAYFCASSPADRGRLNQPQHFGDGTRLSIL.

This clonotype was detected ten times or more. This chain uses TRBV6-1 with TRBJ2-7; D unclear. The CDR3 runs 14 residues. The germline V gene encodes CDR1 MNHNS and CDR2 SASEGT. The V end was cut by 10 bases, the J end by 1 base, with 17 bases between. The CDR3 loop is CATLGSGRSYEQYF. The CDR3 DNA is TGTGCCACCCTTGGGTCGGGTAGATCCTACGAGCAGTACTTC.

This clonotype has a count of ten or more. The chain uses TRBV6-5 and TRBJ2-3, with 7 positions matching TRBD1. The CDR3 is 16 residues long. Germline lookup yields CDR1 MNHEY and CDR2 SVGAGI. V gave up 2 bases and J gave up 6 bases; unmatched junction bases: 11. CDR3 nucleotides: TGTGCCAGCAGTTACCCTACAGGGGTGAGCGGTGATACGCAGTATTTT. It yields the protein CASSYPTGVSGDTQYF.

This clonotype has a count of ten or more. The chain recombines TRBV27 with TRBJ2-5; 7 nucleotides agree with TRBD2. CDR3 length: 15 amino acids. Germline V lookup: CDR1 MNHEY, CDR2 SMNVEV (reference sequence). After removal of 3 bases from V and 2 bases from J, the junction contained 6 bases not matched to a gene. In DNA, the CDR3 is TGTGCCAGCAGTTTCGCCGGGACTAATCAAGAGACCCAGTACTTC. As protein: CASSFAGTNQETQYF.

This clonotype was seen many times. For the CDR3, the DNA is TGTGCCAGCAGTTACTCGAGAGCTGTTAATCAGCCCCAGCATTTT. Amino acid sequence: CASSYSRAVNQPQHF. The chain couples TRBV6-5 to TRBJ1-5, with unresolved D. CDR3 length: 15 residues. Germline values: CDR1 MNHEY, CDR2 SVGAGI. V was clipped by 0 bases and J by 4 bases, with 10 bases between them.

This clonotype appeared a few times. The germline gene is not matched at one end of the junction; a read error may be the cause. CDR3 loop: CAASDLLWDWTSGRDTGELFF. DNA of the CDR3: TGTGCCGCCAGTGATTTGCTCTGGGATTGGACTAGCGGGAGGGACACCGGGGAGCTGTTTTTT. V is TRBV24-1 and J is TRBJ2-2; TRBD2 matches at 15 bases. The length of the CDR3 is 21 residues. Per the germline V gene, CDR1 is KGHDR and CDR2 is SFDVKD.

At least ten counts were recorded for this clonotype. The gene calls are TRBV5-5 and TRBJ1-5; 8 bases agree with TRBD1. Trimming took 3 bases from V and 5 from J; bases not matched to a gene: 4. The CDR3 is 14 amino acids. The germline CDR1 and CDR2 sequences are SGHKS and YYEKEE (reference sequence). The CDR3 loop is CASSSTGEYQPQHF. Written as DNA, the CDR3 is TGTGCCAGCAGCTCGACAGGGGAATATCAGCCCCAGCATTTT.

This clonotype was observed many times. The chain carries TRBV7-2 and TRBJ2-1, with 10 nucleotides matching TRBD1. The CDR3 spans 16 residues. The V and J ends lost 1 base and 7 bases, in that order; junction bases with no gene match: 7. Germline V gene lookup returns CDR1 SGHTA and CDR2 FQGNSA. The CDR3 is CASSLGPTGGMNEQFF. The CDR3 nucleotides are TGTGCCAGCAGCTTAGGCCCGACAGGGGGCATGAATGAGCAGTTCTTC.

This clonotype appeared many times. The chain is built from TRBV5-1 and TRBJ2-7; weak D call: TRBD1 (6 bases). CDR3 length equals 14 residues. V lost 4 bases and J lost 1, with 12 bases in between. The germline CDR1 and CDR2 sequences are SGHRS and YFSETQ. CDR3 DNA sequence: TGCGCCAGCAGCCGAGGGGACACTTCCTACGAGCAGTACTTC. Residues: CASSRGDTSYEQYF.

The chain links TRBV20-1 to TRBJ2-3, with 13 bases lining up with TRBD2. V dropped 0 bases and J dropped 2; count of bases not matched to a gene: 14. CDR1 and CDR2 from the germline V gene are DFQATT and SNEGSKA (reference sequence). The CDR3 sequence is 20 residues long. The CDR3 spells CSARDEGLAGDRDFTDTQYF. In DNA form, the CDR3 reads TGCAGTGCTAGAGATGAAGGACTAGCGGGAGATAGGGATTTCACAGATACGCAGTATTTT.

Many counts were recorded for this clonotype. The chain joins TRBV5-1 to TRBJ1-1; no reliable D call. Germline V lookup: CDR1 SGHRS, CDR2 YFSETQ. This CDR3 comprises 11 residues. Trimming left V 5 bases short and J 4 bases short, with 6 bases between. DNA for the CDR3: TGCGCCAGCAGAAAAGGCACTGAAGCTTTCTTT. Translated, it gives CASRKGTEAFF.

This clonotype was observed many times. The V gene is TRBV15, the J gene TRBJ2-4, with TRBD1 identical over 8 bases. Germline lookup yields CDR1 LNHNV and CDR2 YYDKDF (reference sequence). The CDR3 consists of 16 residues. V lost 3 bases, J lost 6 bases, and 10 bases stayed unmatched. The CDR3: CATSSDSGGRLNIQYF. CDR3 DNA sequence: TGTGCCACCAGCAGTGACTCAGGGGGCCGGTTAAACATTCAGTACTTC.

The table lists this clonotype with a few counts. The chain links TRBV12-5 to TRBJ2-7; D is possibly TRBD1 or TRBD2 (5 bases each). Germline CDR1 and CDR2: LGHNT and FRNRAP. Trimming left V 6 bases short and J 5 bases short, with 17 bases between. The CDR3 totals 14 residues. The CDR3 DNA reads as TGTGCTAGTGGCTTCGGGGCAGGGATCGACGAGCAGTACTTC. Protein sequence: CASGFGAGIDEQYF.

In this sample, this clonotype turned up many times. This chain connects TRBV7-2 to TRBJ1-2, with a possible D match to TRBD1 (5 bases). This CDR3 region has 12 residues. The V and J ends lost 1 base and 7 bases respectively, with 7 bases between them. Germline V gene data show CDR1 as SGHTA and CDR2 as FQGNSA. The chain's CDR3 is CASSLGGIGYTF. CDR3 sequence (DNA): TGTGCCAGCAGCTTAGGGGGCATTGGCTACACCTTC.

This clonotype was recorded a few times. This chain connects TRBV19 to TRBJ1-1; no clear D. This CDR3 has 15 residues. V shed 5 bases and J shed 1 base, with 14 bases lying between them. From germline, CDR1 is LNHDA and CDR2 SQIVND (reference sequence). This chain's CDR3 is CASSPKGVGNTEAFF. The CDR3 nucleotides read TGTGCCAGTAGTCCAAAAGGTGTGGGGAACACTGAAGCTTTCTTT.